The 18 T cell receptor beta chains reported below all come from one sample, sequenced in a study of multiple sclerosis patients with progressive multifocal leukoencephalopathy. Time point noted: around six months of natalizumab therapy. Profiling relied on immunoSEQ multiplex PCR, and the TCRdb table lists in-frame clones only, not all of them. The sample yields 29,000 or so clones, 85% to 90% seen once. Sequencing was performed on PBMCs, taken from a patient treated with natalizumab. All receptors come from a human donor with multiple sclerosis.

In nucleotides, the CDR3 is TGTGCCACCCCCGGGACAGGGTCTAACTATGGCTACACCTTC. Protein product: CATPGTGSNYGYTF. The chain combines TRBV28 with TRBJ1-2; 9 bases line up with TRBD1. Germline values: CDR1 MDHEN, CDR2 SYDVKM. The CDR3 extends over 14 amino acids. J was trimmed by 0 bases and V by 10 bases; bases with no gene match: 6.

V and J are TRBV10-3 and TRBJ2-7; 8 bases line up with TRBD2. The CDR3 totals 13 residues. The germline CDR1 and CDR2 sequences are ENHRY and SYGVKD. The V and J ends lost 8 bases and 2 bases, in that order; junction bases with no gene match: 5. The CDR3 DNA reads TGTGCCATCGGACGCGGGGGGACCTACGAGCAGTACTTC. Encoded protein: CAIGRGGTYEQYF.

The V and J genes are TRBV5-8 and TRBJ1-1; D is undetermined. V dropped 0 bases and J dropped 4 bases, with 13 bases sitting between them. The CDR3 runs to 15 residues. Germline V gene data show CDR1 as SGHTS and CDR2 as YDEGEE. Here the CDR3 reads CASSLAADRRTEAFF. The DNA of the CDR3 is TGTGCCAGCAGCTTGGCGGCAGATCGGCGCACTGAAGCTTTCTTT.

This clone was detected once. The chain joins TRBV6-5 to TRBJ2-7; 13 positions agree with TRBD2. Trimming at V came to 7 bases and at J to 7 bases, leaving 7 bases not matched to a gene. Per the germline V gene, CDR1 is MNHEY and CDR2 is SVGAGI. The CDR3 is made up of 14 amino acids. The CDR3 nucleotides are TGTGCCAGCACAACTAGCGGGAGGGAGAAAGAGCAGTACTTC. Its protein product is CASTTSGREKEQYF.

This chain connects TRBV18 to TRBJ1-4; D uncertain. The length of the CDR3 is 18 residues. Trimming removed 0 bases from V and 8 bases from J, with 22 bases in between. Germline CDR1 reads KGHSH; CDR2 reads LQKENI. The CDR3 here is CASSPPGPARLLTEKLFF. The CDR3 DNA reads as TGTGCCAGCTCACCACCGGGTCCGGCAAGGCTCCTTACGGAAAAACTGTTTTTT.

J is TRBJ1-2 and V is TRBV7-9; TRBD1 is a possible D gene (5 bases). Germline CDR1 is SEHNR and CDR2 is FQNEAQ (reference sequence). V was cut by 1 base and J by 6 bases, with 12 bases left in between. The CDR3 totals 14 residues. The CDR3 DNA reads TGTGCCAGCAGCTTAGGGGGGAGTGGTAATGGCTACACCTTC. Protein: CASSLGGSGNGYTF. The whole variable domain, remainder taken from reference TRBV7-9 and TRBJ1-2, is DTGVSQNPRHKITKRGQNVTFRCDPISEHNRLYWYRQTLGQGPEFLTYFQNEAQLEKSRLLSDRFSAERPKGSFSTLEIQRTEQGDSAMYLCASSLGGSGNGYTFGSGTRLTVV.

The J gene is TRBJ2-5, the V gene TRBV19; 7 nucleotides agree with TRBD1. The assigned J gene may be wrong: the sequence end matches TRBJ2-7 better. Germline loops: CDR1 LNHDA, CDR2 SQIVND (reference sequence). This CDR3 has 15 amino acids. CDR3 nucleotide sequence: TGTGCCAGTAGCACACCCACAGGGGAGAGGAACGAGCAGTACTTC. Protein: CASSTPTGERNEQYF.

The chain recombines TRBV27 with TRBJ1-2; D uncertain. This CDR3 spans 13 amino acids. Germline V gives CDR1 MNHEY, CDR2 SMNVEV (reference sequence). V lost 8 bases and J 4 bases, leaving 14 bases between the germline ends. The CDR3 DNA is TGTGCCAGCTACAACCCGGAAGGCTATGGCTACACCTTC. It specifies CASYNPEGYGYTF.

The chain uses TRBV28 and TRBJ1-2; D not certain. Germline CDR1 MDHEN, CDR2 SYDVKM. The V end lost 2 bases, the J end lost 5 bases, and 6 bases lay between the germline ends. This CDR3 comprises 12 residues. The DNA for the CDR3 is TGTGCCAGCAGTTTAAAAGGGTATGGCTACACCTTC. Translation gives CASSLKGYGYTF.

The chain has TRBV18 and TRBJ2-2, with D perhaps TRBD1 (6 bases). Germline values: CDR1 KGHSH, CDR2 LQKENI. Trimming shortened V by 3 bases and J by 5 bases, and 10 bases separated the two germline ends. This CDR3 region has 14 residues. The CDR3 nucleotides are TGTGCCAGCTCACCCGGGACAACTACCGGGGAGCTGTTTTTT. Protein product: CASSPGTTTGELFF.

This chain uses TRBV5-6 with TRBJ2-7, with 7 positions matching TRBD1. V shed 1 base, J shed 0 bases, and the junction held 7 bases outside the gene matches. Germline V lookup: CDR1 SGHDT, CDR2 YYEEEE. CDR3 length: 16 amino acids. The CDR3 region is CASSLFGTEASYEQYF. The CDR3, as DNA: TGTGCCAGCAGCTTGTTCGGGACAGAGGCCTCCTACGAGCAGTACTTC.

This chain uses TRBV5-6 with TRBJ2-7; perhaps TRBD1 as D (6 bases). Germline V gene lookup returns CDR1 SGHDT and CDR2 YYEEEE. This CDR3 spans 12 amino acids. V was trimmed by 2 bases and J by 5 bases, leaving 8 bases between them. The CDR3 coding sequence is TGTGCCAGCAGCTTCACAGGGAACGAGCAGTACTTC. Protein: CASSFTGNEQYF.

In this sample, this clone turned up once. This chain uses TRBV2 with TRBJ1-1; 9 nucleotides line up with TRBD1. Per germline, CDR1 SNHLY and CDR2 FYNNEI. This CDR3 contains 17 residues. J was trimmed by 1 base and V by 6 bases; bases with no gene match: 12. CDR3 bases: TGTGCCAGCAGATACCGGGACAGGGCGTGGCAGAACACTGAAGCTTTCTTT. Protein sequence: CASRYRDRAWQNTEAFF.

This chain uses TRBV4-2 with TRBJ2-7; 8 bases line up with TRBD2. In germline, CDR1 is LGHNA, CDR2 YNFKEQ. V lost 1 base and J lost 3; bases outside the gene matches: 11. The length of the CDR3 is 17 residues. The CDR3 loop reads CASSQGPMERENYEQYF. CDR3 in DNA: TGTGCCAGCAGCCAAGGCCCCATGGAGCGGGAGAACTACGAGCAGTACTTC.

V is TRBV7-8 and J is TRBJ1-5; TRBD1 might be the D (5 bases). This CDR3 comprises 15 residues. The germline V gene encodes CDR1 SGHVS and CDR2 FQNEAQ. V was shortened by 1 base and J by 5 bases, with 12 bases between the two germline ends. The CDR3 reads CASSLGGQEDQPQHF. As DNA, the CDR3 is TGTGCCAGCAGCTTAGGGGGCCAGGAGGATCAGCCCCAGCATTTT.

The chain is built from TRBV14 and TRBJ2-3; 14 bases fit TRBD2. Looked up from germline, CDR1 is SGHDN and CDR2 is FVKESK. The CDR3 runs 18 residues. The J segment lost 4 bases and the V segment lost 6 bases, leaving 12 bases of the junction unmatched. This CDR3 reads CASSPRLTSGRGADTQYF. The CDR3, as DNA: TGTGCCAGCAGTCCGAGGTTGACTAGCGGGAGGGGAGCAGATACGCAGTATTTT.

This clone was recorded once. CDR3 bases: TGTGCCAGCAGTCTCAGGGAGAGTAGCGCTGAAGCTTTCTTT. It encodes CASSLRESSAEAFF. This rearrangement joins TRBV27 to TRBJ1-1; D is possibly TRBD1 (5 bases). The CDR3 is 14 amino acids. V gave up 5 bases and J gave up 6 bases, with 16 bases separating them. Per the germline V gene, CDR1 is MNHEY and CDR2 is SMNVEV (reference sequence).

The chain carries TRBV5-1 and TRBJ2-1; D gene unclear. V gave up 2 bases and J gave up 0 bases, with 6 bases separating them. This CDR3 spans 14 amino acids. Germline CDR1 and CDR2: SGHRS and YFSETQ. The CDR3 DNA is TGCGCCAGCAGCTTCGTGAGCTCCTACAATGAGCAGTTCTTC. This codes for CASSFVSSYNEQFF.